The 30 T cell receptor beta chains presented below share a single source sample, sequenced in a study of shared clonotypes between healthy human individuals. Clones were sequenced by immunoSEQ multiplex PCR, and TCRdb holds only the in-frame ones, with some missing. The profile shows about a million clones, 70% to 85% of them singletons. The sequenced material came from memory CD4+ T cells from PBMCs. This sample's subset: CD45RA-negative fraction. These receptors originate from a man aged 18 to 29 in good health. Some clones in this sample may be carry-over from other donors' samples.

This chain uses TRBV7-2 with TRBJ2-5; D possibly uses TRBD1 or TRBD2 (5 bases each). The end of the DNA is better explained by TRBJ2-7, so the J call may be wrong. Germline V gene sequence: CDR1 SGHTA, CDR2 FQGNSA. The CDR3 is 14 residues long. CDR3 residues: CASSLGDGTYEQYF. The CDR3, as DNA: TGTGCCAGCAGCTTAGGGGACGGGACCTACGAGCAGTACTTC.

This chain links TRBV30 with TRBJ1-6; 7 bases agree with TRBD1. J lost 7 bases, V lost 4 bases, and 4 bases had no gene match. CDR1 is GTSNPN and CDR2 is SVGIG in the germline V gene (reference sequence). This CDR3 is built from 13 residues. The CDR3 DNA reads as TGTGCCTGGAAGGCAGGGGGGAATTCACCCCTCCACTTT. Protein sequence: CAWKAGGNSPLHF.

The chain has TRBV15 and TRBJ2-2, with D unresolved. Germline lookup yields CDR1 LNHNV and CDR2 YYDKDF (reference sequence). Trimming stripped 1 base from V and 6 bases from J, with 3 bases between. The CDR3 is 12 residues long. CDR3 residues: CATSRVAGELFF. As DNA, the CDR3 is TGTGCCACCAGCAGAGTTGCCGGGGAGCTGTTTTTT.

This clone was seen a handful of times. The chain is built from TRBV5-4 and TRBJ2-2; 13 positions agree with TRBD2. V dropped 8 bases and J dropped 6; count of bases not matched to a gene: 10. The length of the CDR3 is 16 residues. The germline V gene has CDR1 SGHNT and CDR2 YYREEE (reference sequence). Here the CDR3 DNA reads TGTGCCAGTGCACGAGGACTAGCGGGAGACTCCGGGGAGCTGTTTTTT. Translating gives CASARGLAGDSGELFF.

CDR3 DNA: TGTGCCAGCAGCTTAGATCCTAGCGGGGGTTCCCAGTACTTC. Translated, it gives CASSLDPSGGSQYF. This rearrangement joins TRBV7-2 to TRBJ2-5; TRBD2 aligns across 10 bases. CDR1 SGHTA and CDR2 FQGNSA come from the germline V gene. V lost 1 base, J lost 9 bases, and 5 bases stayed unmatched. The CDR3 sequence is 14 residues long. Using reference TRBV7-2 and TRBJ2-5 for the parts outside the CDR3, the full variable domain is GAGVSQSPSNKVTEKGKDVELRCDPISGHTALYWYRQSLGQGLEFLIYFQGNSAPDKSGLPSDRFSAERTGGSVSTLTIQRTQQEDSAVYLCASSLDPSGGSQYFGPGTRLLVL.

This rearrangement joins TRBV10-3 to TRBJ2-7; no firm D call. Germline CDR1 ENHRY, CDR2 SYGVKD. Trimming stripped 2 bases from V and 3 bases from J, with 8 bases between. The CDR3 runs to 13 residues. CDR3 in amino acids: CAISEPFLYEQYF. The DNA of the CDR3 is TGTGCCATCAGTGAGCCGTTCCTCTACGAGCAGTACTTC.

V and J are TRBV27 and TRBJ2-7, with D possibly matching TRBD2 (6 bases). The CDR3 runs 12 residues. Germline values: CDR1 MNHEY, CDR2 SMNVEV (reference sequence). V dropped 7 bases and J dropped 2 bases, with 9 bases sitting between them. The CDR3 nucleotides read TGTGCCAGCACTGGCGGGGCCTACGAGCAGTACTTC. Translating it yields CASTGGAYEQYF.

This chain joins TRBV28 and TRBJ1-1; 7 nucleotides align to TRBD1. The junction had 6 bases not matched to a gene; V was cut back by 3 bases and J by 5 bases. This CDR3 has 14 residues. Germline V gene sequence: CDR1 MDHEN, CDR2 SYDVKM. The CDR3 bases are TGTGCCAGCAGTTTTATGAGGGGGCGTACTGAAGCTTTCTTT. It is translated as CASSFMRGRTEAFF.

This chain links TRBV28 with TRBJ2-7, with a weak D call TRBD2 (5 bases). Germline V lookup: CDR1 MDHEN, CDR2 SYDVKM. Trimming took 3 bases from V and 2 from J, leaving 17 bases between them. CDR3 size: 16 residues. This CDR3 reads CASSFFTRTPTYEQYF. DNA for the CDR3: TGTGCCAGCAGTTTCTTTACTCGGACTCCCACCTACGAGCAGTACTTC.

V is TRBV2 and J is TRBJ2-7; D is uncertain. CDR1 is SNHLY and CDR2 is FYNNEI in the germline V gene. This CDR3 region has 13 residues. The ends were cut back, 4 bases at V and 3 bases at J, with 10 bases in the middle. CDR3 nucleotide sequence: TGTGCCAGCAGTGTGTTACAGATCTACGAGCAGTACTTC. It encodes CASSVLQIYEQYF.

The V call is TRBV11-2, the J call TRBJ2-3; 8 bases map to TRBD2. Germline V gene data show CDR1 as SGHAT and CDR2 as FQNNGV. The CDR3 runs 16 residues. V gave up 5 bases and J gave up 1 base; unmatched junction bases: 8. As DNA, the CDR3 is TGTGCCAGCAGCCCCGGGAGGGGCCGAGGCACAGATACGCAGTATTTT. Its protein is CASSPGRGRGTDTQYF.

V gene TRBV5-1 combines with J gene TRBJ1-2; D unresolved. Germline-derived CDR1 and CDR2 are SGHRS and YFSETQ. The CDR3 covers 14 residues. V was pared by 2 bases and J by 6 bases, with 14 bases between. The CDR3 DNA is TGCGCCAGCAGCTTATTGGTCTCTGGCGATGGCTACACCTTC. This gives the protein CASSLLVSGDGYTF. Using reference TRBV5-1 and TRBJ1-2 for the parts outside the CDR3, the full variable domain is KAGVTQTPRYLIKTRGQQVTLSCSPISGHRSVSWYQQTPGQGLQFLFEYFSETQRNKGNFPGRFSGRQFSNSRSEMNVSTLELGDSALYLCASSLLVSGDGYTFGSGTRLTVV.

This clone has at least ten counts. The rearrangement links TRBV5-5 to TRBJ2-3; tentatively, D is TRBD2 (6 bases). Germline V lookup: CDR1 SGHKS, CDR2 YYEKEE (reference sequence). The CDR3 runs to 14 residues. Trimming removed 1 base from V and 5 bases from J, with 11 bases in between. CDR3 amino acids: CASSLRENLDTQYF. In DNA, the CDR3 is TGTGCCAGCAGCTTGCGGGAGAATTTAGATACGCAGTATTTT.

The CDR3 here is CASTRGQGGGYTF. The CDR3 DNA follows: TGTGCCAGCACTAGGGGACAGGGTGGTGGCTACACCTTC. This chain joins TRBV6-5 and TRBJ1-2; TRBD1 matches 9 bases. This CDR3 has 13 amino acids. The germline V gene has CDR1 MNHEY and CDR2 SVGAGI. After removal of 7 bases from V and 7 bases from J, the junction contained 7 bases not matched to a gene.

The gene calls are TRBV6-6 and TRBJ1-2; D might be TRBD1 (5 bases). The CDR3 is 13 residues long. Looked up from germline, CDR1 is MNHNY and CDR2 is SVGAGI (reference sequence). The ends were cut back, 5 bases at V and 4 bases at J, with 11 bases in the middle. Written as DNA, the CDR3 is TGTGCCAGCAGTCCCGGGACCCTCTATGGCTACACCTTC. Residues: CASSPGTLYGYTF.

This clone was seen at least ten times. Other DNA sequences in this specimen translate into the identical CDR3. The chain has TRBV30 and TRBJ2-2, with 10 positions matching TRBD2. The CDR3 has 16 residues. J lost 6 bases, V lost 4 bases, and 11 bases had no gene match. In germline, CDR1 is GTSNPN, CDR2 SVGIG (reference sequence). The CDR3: CAWTLGLAGVAGELFF. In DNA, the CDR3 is TGTGCCTGGACCCTAGGGCTAGCGGGAGTGGCCGGGGAGCTGTTTTTT.

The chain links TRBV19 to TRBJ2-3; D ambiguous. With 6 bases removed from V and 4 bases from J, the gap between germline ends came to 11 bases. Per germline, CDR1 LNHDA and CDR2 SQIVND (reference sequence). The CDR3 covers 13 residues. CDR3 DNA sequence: TGTGCCAGTAGCCAGATTATGTCAGATACGCAGTATTTT. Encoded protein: CASSQIMSDTQYF.

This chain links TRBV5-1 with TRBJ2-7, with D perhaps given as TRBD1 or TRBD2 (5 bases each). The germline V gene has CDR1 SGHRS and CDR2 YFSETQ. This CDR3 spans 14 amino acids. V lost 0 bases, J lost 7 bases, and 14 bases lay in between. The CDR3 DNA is TGCGCCAGCAGCTTGGGGGCCCGGGGCGCGGAGCAGTACTTC. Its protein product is CASSLGARGAEQYF.

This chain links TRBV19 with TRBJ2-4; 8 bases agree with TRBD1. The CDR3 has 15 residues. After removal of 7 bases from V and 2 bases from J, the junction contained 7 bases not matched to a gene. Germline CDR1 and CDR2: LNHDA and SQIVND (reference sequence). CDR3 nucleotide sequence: TGTGCCAGTACTCCCGGGACAGGTACCAAAAACATTCAGTACTTC. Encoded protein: CASTPGTGTKNIQYF.

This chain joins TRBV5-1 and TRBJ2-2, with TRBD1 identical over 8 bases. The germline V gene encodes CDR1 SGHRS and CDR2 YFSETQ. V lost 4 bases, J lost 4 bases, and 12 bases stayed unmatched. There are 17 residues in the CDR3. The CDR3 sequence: CASSPGRGLTSTGELFF. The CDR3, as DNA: TGCGCCAGCAGCCCCGGCAGGGGGCTTACCTCCACCGGGGAGCTGTTTTTT.

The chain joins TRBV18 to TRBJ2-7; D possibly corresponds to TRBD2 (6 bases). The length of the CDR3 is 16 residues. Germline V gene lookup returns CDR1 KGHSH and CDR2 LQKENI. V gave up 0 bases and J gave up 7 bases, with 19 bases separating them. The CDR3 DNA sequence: TGTGCCAGCTCACCACCGTGGACATCCTCCGGAGGGGAGCAGTACTTC. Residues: CASSPPWTSSGGEQYF.

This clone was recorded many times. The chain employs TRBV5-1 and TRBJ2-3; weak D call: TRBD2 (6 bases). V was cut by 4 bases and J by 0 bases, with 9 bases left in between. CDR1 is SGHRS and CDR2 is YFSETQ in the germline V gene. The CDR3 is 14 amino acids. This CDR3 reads CASSAGTSTDTQYF. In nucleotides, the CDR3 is TGCGCCAGCAGCGCGGGGACTAGCACAGATACGCAGTATTTT.

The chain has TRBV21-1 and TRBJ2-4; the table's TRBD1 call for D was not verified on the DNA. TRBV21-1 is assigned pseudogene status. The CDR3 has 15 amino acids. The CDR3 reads CASSSTTGGGNIQYF. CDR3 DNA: TGTGCCAGCAGCTCCACGACAGGGGGCGGAAACATTCAGTACTTC.

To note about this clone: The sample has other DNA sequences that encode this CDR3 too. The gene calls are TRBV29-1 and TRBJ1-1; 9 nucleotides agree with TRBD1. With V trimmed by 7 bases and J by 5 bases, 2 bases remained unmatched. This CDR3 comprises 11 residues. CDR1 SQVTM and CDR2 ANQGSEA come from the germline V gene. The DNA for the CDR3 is TGCAGCGGGGGACAGGGAACTGAAGCTTTCTTT. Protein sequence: CSGGQGTEAFF.

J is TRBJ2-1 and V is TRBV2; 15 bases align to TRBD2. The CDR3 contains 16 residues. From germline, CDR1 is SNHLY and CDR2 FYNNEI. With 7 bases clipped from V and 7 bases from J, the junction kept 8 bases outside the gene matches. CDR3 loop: CASIRTSGRVGNEQFF. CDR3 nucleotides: TGTGCCAGCATTAGGACTAGCGGGAGGGTTGGAAATGAGCAGTTCTTC.

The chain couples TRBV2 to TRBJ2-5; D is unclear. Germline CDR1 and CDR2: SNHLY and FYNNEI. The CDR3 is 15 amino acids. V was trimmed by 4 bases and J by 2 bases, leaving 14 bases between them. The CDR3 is CASSGGFSLQETQYF. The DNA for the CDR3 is TGTGCCAGCAGTGGCGGCTTCAGCCTTCAAGAGACCCAGTACTTC.

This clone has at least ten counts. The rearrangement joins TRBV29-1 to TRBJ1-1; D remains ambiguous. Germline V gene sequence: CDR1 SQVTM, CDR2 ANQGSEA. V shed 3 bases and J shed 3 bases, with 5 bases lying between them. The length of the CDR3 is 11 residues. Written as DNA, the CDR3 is TGCAGCGTTGAGGGGTACACTGAAGCTTTCTTT. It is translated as CSVEGYTEAFF.

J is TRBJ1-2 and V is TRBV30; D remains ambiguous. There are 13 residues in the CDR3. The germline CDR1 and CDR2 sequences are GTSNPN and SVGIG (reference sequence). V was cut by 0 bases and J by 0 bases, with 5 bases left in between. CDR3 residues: CAWSVQTNYGYTF. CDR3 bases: TGTGCCTGGAGTGTACAGACTAACTATGGCTACACCTTC. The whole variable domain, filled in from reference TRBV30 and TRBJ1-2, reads SQTIHQWPATLVQPVGSPLSLECTVEGTSNPNLYWYRQAAGRGLQLLFYSVGIGQISSEVPQNLSASRPQDRQFILSSKKLLLSDSGFYLCAWSVQTNYGYTFGSGTRLTVV.

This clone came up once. CDR3 residues: CASSLEQGRISQYF. CDR3 coding DNA: TGTGCCAGCAGCTTGGAACAGGGGCGGATAAGCCAGTACTTC. This chain joins TRBV5-6 and TRBJ2-5, with 7 positions matching TRBD1. The CDR3 loop spans 14 amino acids. CDR1 is SGHDT, CDR2 YYEEEE, per germline. The V gene end was trimmed by 0 bases and the J gene end by 10 bases; junction bases not matched to a gene: 9.

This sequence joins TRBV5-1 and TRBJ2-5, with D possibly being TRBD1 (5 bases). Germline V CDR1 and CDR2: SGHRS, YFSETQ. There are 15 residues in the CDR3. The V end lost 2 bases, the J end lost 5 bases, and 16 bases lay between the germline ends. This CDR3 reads CASSFPDIGWETQYF. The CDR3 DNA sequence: TGCGCCAGCAGCTTTCCGGACATTGGGTGGGAGACCCAGTACTTC.